The 9 T cell receptor beta chains reported below all come from one sample, sequenced in a study of fetal regulatory T cell absence and autoimmunity. The protocol was immunoSEQ multiplex PCR, while the TCRdb copy is restricted to in-frame clones and leaves out a portion. Here the sample spans about 95,000 clones, roughly 70% being singletons. The material sequenced was pancreas tissue. The receptor source for this set is a male donor with IPEX syndrome.

The rearrangement links TRBV4-1 to TRBJ2-7, with TRBD1 identical over 11 bases. The CDR3 runs to 15 residues. V gave up 4 bases and J gave up 2 bases; unmatched junction bases: 4. CDR1 and CDR2 from the germline V gene are MGHRA and YSYEKL. CDR3: CASSRLDRGPYEQYF. In DNA form, the CDR3 reads TGCGCCAGCAGCCGACTGGACAGGGGGCCCTACGAGCAGTACTTC.

The sample holds a few counts of this clone. The chain has TRBV7-9 and TRBJ1-2; no reliable D call. This CDR3 comprises 13 residues. The germline CDR1 and CDR2 sequences are SEHNR and FQNEAQ (reference sequence). Trimming removed 1 base at V and 2 bases at J, with 5 bases between. The CDR3 sequence: CASSLGVNYGYTF. CDR3 bases: TGTGCCAGCAGCTTAGGGGTCAACTATGGCTACACCTTC.

The genes are TRBV2 and TRBJ2-1, with no clear D. CDR1 and CDR2 (germline): SNHLY, FYNNEI. The CDR3 has 14 amino acids. The V gene lost 6 bases and the J gene lost 0 bases, with 9 bases spanning the gap. CDR3 amino acids: CASRTMSSYNEQFF. The CDR3 DNA follows: TGTGCCAGCAGAACCATGAGCTCCTACAATGAGCAGTTCTTC.

The chain has TRBV7-9 and TRBJ1-6; 9 bases map to TRBD1. The CDR3 contains 16 residues. Unmatched junction bases numbered 7, after V lost 4 bases and J lost 6 bases. Germline CDR1 is SEHNR and CDR2 is FQNEAQ (reference sequence). The CDR3 loop reads CASSSMGQGFNSPLHF. CDR3 nucleotides: TGTGCCAGCAGCTCCATGGGACAGGGCTTTAATTCACCCCTCCACTTT.

The rearrangement joins TRBV27 to TRBJ2-7, with TRBD1 matching 8 bases. After removal of 2 bases from V and 3 bases from J, the junction contained 6 bases not matched to a gene. The CDR3 spans 15 residues. The germline CDR1 and CDR2 sequences are MNHEY and SMNVEV (reference sequence). CDR3 region: CASSLHPGGHYEQYF. CDR3 coding DNA: TGTGCCAGCAGTTTACACCCAGGGGGCCACTACGAGCAGTACTTC.

The CDR3 loop reads CASSHGQGSEKLFF. The CDR3 nucleotides are TGTGCCAGCAGCCATGGCCAGGGGAGTGAAAAACTGTTTTTT. The J gene is TRBJ1-4, the V gene TRBV7-9; a possible D gene is TRBD1 (6 bases). The CDR3 extends over 14 amino acids. Germline V CDR1 and CDR2: SEHNR, FQNEAQ (reference sequence). Trimming removed 5 bases at V and 7 bases at J, with 14 bases between.

The V gene is TRBV6-4, the J gene TRBJ2-7, with 11 bases that match TRBD2. Unmatched junction bases numbered 4, after V lost 4 bases and J lost 2 bases. CDR1 and CDR2 from the germline V gene are MRHNA and SNTAGT. This CDR3 has 15 residues. CDR3 sequence: CASSGTSGRPYEQYF. In DNA form, the CDR3 reads TGTGCCAGCAGTGGGACTAGCGGGCGACCCTACGAGCAGTACTTC.

This chain links TRBV10-3 with TRBJ2-7, with 9 bases matching TRBD1. J gave up 2 bases and V 8 bases, and 4 bases lay outside the gene matches. Germline CDR1 reads ENHRY; CDR2 reads SYGVKD. CDR3 length: 13 residues. The CDR3 coding sequence is TGTGCCATCTGCGGGACAGGGACCTACGAGCAGTACTTC. Amino acid sequence: CAICGTGTYEQYF.

The J gene is TRBJ2-7, the V gene TRBV30; TRBD2 might be the D (5 bases). The CDR3 length is 13 residues. Trimming cost V 0 bases and J 2 bases, with 8 bases left between them. Germline CDR1 reads GTSNPN; CDR2 reads SVGIG (reference sequence). This CDR3 is CAWSVAVTYEQYF. The CDR3, as DNA: TGTGCCTGGAGTGTAGCGGTAACCTACGAGCAGTACTTC.